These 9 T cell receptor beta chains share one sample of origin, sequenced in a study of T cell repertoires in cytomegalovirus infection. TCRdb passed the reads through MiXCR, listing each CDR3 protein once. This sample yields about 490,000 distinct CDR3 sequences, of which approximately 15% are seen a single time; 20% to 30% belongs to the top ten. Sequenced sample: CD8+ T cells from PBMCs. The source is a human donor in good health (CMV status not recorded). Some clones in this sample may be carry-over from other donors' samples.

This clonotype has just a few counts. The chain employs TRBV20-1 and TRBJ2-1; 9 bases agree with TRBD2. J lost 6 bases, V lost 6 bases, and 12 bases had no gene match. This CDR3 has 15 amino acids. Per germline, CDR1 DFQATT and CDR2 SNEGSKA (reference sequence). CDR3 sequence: CSAPLLGGRGNEQFF. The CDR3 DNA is TGCAGTGCGCCCCTATTGGGCGGGAGGGGCAATGAGCAGTTCTTC.

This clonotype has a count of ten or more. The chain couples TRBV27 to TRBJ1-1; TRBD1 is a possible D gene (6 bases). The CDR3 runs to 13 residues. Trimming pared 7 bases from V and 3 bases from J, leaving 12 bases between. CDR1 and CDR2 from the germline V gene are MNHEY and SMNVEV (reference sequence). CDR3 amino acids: CASTDRRDTEAFF. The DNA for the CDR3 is TGTGCCAGCACCGACAGGCGCGACACTGAAGCTTTCTTT.

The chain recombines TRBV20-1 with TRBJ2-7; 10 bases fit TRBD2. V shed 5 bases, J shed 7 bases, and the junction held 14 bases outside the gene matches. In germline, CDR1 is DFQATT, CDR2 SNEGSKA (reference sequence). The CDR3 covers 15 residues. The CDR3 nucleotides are TGCAGTGCTCAAGGGGGGTCTAGCGGGAGTCGTGAGCAGTACTTC. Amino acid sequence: CSAQGGSSGSREQYF.

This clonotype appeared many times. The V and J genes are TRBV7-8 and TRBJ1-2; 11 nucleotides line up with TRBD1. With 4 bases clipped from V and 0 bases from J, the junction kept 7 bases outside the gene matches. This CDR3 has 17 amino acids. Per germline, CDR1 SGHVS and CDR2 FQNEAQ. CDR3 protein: CASSSRTGGTANYGYTF. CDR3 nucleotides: TGTGCCAGCAGCTCTCGGACAGGGGGCACAGCTAACTATGGCTACACCTTC.

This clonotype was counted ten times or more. CDR3 nucleotides: TGTGCCAGTAGTGTCTACAGGGGGCGAGGGCAGCCCCAGCATTTT. This codes for CASSVYRGRGQPQHF. The rearrangement joins TRBV19 to TRBJ1-5, with 9 positions matching TRBD1. From germline, CDR1 is LNHDA and CDR2 SQIVND (reference sequence). The CDR3 contains 15 residues. V dropped 5 bases and J dropped 7; count of bases not matched to a gene: 9.

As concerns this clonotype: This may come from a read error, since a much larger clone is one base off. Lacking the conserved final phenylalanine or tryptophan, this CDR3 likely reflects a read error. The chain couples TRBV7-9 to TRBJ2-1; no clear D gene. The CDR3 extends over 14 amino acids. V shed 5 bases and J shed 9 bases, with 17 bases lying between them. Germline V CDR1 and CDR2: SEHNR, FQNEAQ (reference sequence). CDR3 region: CASSPPDGRTEQFS. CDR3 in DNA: TGTGCCAGCAGCCCACCGGATGGTAGGACTGAGCAGTTCTCC.

CDR3 bases: TGCGCCAGCAGCCCCGACATGGCCGGGGAGCTGTTTTTT. Translated, it gives CASSPDMAGELFF. The rearrangement joins TRBV5-1 to TRBJ2-2; D gene unclear. The CDR3 spans 13 residues. CDR1 and CDR2 from the germline V gene are SGHRS and YFSETQ. The V and J ends lost 4 bases and 6 bases respectively, with 10 bases between them. Full variable domain (outside the CDR3, taken from reference TRBV5-1 and TRBJ2-2): KAGVTQTPRYLIKTRGQQVTLSCSPISGHRSVSWYQQTPGQGLQFLFEYFSETQRNKGNFPGRFSGRQFSNSRSEMNVSTLELGDSALYLCASSPDMAGELFFGEGSRLTVL.

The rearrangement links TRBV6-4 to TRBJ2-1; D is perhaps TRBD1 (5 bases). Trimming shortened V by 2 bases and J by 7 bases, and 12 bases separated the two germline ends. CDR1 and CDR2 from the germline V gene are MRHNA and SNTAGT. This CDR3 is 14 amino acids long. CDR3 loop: CASSDGAERNEQFF. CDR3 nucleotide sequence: TGTGCCAGCAGTGACGGGGCGGAAAGAAATGAGCAGTTCTTC.

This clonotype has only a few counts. This CDR3 reads CASRPTLAGASYEQYF. The CDR3 region has the DNA TGTGCCAGCAGGCCTACACTAGCGGGGGCATCCTACGAGCAGTACTTC. The genes are TRBV27 and TRBJ2-7, with 11 bases matching TRBD2. Germline V gene sequence: CDR1 MNHEY, CDR2 SMNVEV (reference sequence). This CDR3 has 16 amino acids. V lost 6 bases, J lost 1 base, and 8 bases stayed unmatched.